This T cell receptor beta chain was found in a study of cytomegalovirus exposure and HLA in healthy donors. Notes on the study in general: The study had only CMV serostatus as immune exposure information.

A multiplex PCR was run with 60 Vbeta primers and 13 Jbeta primers. Authors' methods: Per a later analysis, the number of unique TCR beta chains was approximately 73 million, of which some 10 million were shared. This table comes from immunoSEQ multiplex PCR, and its TCRdb copy is limited to in-frame clones, with some not included. That table is the source of V, J and clone size, and D and trimming were worked out from the DNA. The sample lists approximately 69,000 clones; 70% to 75% were seen once. Healthy bone marrow donors formed the donor group. Unrecorded immune exposure was likely among donors, who were nominally healthy when sampled. As regards this clone: The antigen is unknown.

Trimming took 2 bases from V and 8 from J, leaving 27 bases between them. The CDR3 totals 19 residues. CDR1 is MGHRA, CDR2 YSYEKL, per germline. The sequence was obtained from a woman aged 25 to 39 in good health and CMV-seropositive. Sequenced input: PBMCs. V usage is TRBV4-1 and J usage is TRBJ1-4, with a weak D call TRBD1 (6 bases). DNA for the CDR3: TGCGCCAGCAGCCAAAAAACCGGTCCACTGGGGGGGGCACGGGAAAAACTGTTTTTT. It yields the protein CASSQKTGPLGGAREKLFF.